The clone carrying this TCR beta chain was seen just once. Its antigen is unknown. The PCR had 60 Vbeta and 13 Jbeta primers. Profiling relied on immunoSEQ multiplex PCR, and the TCRdb table lists in-frame clones only, not all of them. The sample includes 150,000 to 200,000 clones, around nine tenths of them seen just once. This specimen belongs to a study of cytomegalovirus exposure and HLA in healthy donors. Study observations and caveats: Some V segments, including TRBV6-2 and TRBV6-3, were excluded as indistinguishable. Accurate prediction of HLA-A and HLA-B alleles (for most subjects) was reportedly achieved from TCR beta sequences. Association of a missense DCLRE1C variant with TCR beta V- and J-gene trimming was reported in a later analysis.

Germline V lookup: CDR1 KGHSH, CDR2 LQKENI. The CDR3 spans 15 residues. V lost 6 bases, J lost 1 base, and 15 bases lay in between. The origin of this receptor is a woman aged 18-35 years in good health and CMV-seronegative. The sequenced material came from PBMCs. The genes are TRBV18 and TRBJ1-2; D is possibly TRBD1 (6 bases). DNA of the CDR3: TGTGCCAGCTCCCCAATAAGAGGGGGTAACTATGGCTACACCTTC. It encodes CASSPIRGGNYGYTF.